The 30 T cell receptor beta chains reported below all come from one sample, sequenced in a study of PD-1 blockade in classical Hodgkin lymphoma. Profiled with immunoSEQ multiplex PCR; TCRdb holds only in-frame clones, not every one. This sample has tens of thousands of clones, with 55% to 75% found just once. Each patient's relapse followed autologous stem cell transplantation, and brentuximab vedotin exposure varied. The sequencing here drew on peripheral blood mononuclear cells (PBMCs), taken at baseline. These receptors all come from a human donor with classical Hodgkin lymphoma.

The chain uses TRBV5-1 and TRBJ1-3; D unresolved. V lost 4 bases to trimming and J lost 0 bases, with 8 bases between them. From germline, CDR1 is SGHRS and CDR2 YFSETQ. The CDR3 extends over 14 amino acids. CDR3 loop: CASSHTSSGNTIYF. The CDR3 nucleotides read TGCGCCAGCAGCCATACCTCCTCTGGAAACACCATATATTTT.

This clone was observed a few times. CDR3 coding DNA: TGTGCCAGCAGTGTAGTGGGACTTCCTACCGATACGCAGTATTTT. It codes for CASSVVGLPTDTQYF. The J gene is TRBJ2-3, the V gene TRBV2, with a weak D call TRBD2 (6 bases). Trimming shortened V by 4 bases and J by 6 bases, and 17 bases separated the two germline ends. CDR1 and CDR2 from the germline V gene are SNHLY and FYNNEI. CDR3 size: 15 residues. Complete variable domain (other parts from reference TRBV2 and TRBJ2-3): EPEVTQTPSHQVTQMGQEVILRCVPISNHLYFYWYRQILGQKVEFLVSFYNNEISEKSEIFDDQFSVERPDGSNFTLKIRSTKLEDSAMYFCASSVVGLPTDTQYFGPGTRLTVL.

The chain has TRBV27 and TRBJ2-7, with TRBD1 matching over 7 bases. The length of the CDR3 is 15 residues. Germline CDR1 is MNHEY and CDR2 is SMNVEV (reference sequence). Germline trimming cut 2 bases from V and 4 bases from J; bases unmatched to any gene: 8. This CDR3 reads CASSLKGARVYEQYF. DNA of the CDR3: TGTGCCAGCAGTTTAAAGGGGGCTCGGGTTTACGAGCAGTACTTC.

This clone was detected only a few times. This chain links TRBV30 with TRBJ1-4, with D perhaps TRBD1 (6 bases). CDR3 size: 14 residues. Germline V lookup: CDR1 GTSNPN, CDR2 SVGIG (reference sequence). V lost 0 bases to trimming and J lost 5 bases, with 10 bases between them. CDR3 residues: CAWSVGGANEKLFF. CDR3 DNA sequence: TGTGCCTGGAGTGTAGGGGGGGCGAATGAAAAACTGTTTTTT.

V gene TRBV5-1 combines with J gene TRBJ2-6; maybe TRBD2 (5 bases). The CDR3 is 15 amino acids. Trimming left V 4 bases short and J 0 bases short, with 8 bases between. Germline CDR1 is SGHRS and CDR2 is YFSETQ. The CDR3 region is CASSGGVSGANVLTF. The CDR3 DNA is TGCGCCAGCAGCGGAGGTGTCTCTGGGGCCAACGTCCTGACTTTC. Combining the CDR3 with reference TRBV5-1 and TRBJ2-6 gives the whole variable domain KAGVTQTPRYLIKTRGQQVTLSCSPISGHRSVSWYQQTPGQGLQFLFEYFSETQRNKGNFPGRFSGRQFSNSRSEMNVSTLELGDSALYLCASSGGVSGANVLTFGAGSRLTVL.

This chain joins TRBV19 and TRBJ2-7; the D gene is possibly TRBD2 (5 bases). The CDR3 spans 16 residues. Germline CDR1 LNHDA, CDR2 SQIVND (reference sequence). Trimming took off 5 bases at V and 6 bases at J, with 23 bases between the two ends. The DNA of the CDR3 is TGTGCCAGTAGTTTCTCATCGACGGGGTCCATTGGCGAGCAGTACTTC. This translates into CASSFSSTGSIGEQYF.

V is TRBV4-3 and J is TRBJ2-7; 7 bases match TRBD2. V shed 0 bases and J 4 bases; nucleotides not matched to a gene: 3. CDR1 and CDR2 (germline): LGHNA, YSLEER. The CDR3 runs 14 residues. The CDR3 DNA reads as TGCGCCAGCAGCCAAGATCGGGGGGAGTACGAGCAGTACTTC. Its protein product is CASSQDRGEYEQYF.

The chain has TRBV10-3 and TRBJ2-2; D perhaps matches TRBD1 (5 bases). The CDR3 loop spans 15 amino acids. The germline CDR1 and CDR2 sequences are ENHRY and SYGVKD. Trimming pared 0 bases from V and 6 bases from J, leaving 11 bases between. The CDR3 sequence is CAISESTDVAGELFF. CDR3 in DNA: TGTGCCATCAGTGAGTCGACAGACGTTGCCGGGGAGCTGTTTTTT.

This chain uses TRBV6-5 with TRBJ2-7; D unclear. Trimming removed 8 bases at V and 11 bases at J, with 16 bases between. This CDR3 comprises 11 residues. CDR1 is MNHEY and CDR2 is SVGAGI in the germline V gene. CDR3 sequence (DNA): TGTGCCAGCTCAAGTCTCGATCGAGAGTACTTC. Its protein is CASSSLDREYF.

V usage is TRBV11-3 and J usage is TRBJ2-2; weak D call: TRBD2 (6 bases). Between the trimmed V and J ends, which lost 0 bases and 0 bases, there was a span of 14 bases. CDR1 is SGHNT and CDR2 is YENEEA in the germline V gene. This CDR3 has 18 residues. The CDR3 region has the DNA TGTGCCAGCAGCTTAGATCAGGGCGGGACCGCGAACACCGGGGAGCTGTTTTTT. Translating gives CASSLDQGGTANTGELFF.

J is TRBJ1-1 and V is TRBV27; D unresolved. The CDR3 sequence is 13 residues long. The V gene's germline CDR1 is MNHEY and CDR2 SMNVEV (reference sequence). Trimming pared 2 bases from V and 4 bases from J, leaving 8 bases between. CDR3 region: CASSLTRSTEAFF. DNA of the CDR3: TGTGCCAGCAGTTTAACTAGGAGCACTGAAGCTTTCTTT.

The chain combines TRBV7-2 with TRBJ1-1, with a weak D call TRBD1 (6 bases). Germline lookup yields CDR1 SGHTA and CDR2 FQGNSA. The germline V and J ends were trimmed by 5 bases and 9 bases, with 13 bases remaining between them. This CDR3 spans 12 amino acids. Written as DNA, the CDR3 is TGTGCCAGCAGCATAGGACAGAGACAAGCTTTCTTT. It specifies CASSIGQRQAFF.

The V gene is TRBV5-1, the J gene TRBJ1-4, with 10 bases that match TRBD1. J gave up 5 bases and V 7 bases, and 17 bases lay outside the gene matches. The CDR3 loop spans 18 amino acids. Germline values: CDR1 SGHRS, CDR2 YFSETQ. The CDR3 bases are TGCGCCAGCCGTCGGCTCGGGGGACAGGGGCTTGGGAATGAAAAACTGTTTTTT. It is translated as CASRRLGGQGLGNEKLFF.

The chain joins TRBV6-4 to TRBJ1-1, with D possibly being TRBD1 (5 bases). The CDR3 totals 13 residues. CDR1 and CDR2 from the germline V gene are MRHNA and SNTAGT. V was trimmed by 3 bases and J by 7 bases, leaving 12 bases between them. CDR3 sequence reads: CASSEGLGGEAFF. The DNA for the CDR3 is TGTGCCAGCAGTGAGGGACTTGGGGGTGAAGCTTTCTTT.

About this clone: The junction and the germline gene differ at one end; a read error may be behind it. This chain joins TRBV25-1 and TRBJ2-1, with D perhaps matching TRBD2 (6 bases). This CDR3 comprises 13 residues. Per the germline V gene, CDR1 is MGHDK and CDR2 is SYGVNS. Here the CDR3 reads CASSRGTDNEQLF. The CDR3 DNA reads as TGTGCCAGCAGCCGAGGGACTGACAATGAGCAGCTCTTC.

The rearrangement uses TRBV14 and TRBJ2-1, with 8 bases fitting TRBD2. The CDR3 covers 15 residues. J was trimmed by 3 bases and V by 8 bases; bases with no gene match: 9. Germline CDR1 and CDR2: SGHDN and FVKESK. This CDR3 is CASLRLAKIYNEQFF. DNA of the CDR3: TGTGCCAGCTTGCGACTAGCGAAGATCTACAATGAGCAGTTCTTC.

A few counts support this clone. The genes are TRBV5-8 and TRBJ2-7; 9 bases match TRBD1. The trim removed 7 bases at V and 0 bases at J, leaving 5 bases unmatched. The CDR3 is made up of 14 amino acids. From germline, CDR1 is SGHTS and CDR2 YDEGEE. The CDR3 nucleotides read TGTGCCAGCCCCGGGGACAGGGACTCCTACGAGCAGTACTTC. It specifies CASPGDRDSYEQYF.

This rearrangement joins TRBV7-2 to TRBJ2-3; D is perhaps TRBD1 (6 bases). Looked up from germline, CDR1 is SGHTA and CDR2 is FQGNSA. V gave up 3 bases and J gave up 6 bases, with 19 bases separating them. This CDR3 comprises 16 residues. The chain's CDR3 is CASSFDRPIVSDTQYF. DNA for the CDR3: TGTGCCAGCAGCTTCGACAGGCCGATCGTTTCGGATACGCAGTATTTT.

V gene TRBV19 combines with J gene TRBJ1-2, with D possibly matching TRBD1 (6 bases). Trimming shortened V by 2 bases and J by 5 bases, and 12 bases separated the two germline ends. The length of the CDR3 is 14 residues. CDR1 and CDR2 (germline): LNHDA, SQIVND (reference sequence). This chain's CDR3 is CASSITGKGYGYTF. The CDR3 bases are TGTGCCAGTAGTATAACAGGGAAAGGATATGGCTACACCTTC.

The chain joins TRBV6-5 to TRBJ2-3; 7 bases fit TRBD2. Germline V CDR1 and CDR2: MNHEY, SVGAGI. The junction had 6 bases not matched to a gene; V was cut back by 9 bases and J by 6 bases. The CDR3 length is 12 residues. Written as DNA, the CDR3 is TGTGCCAGTCGGCGGGGGTGGGATACGCAGTATTTT. Its translation: CASRRGWDTQYF.

The chain combines TRBV7-9 with TRBJ2-7; 7 bases align to TRBD1. This CDR3 region has 14 residues. V lost 4 bases to trimming and J lost 6 bases; unmatched junction nucleotides: 9. The germline gives CDR1 SEHNR, CDR2 FQNEAQ (reference sequence). CDR3 region: CASSSQGKFAEQYF. CDR3 bases: TGTGCCAGCAGCTCACAGGGGAAATTCGCCGAGCAGTACTTC. Full variable domain (rest looked up from reference TRBV7-9 and TRBJ2-7): DTGVSQNPRHKITKRGQNVTFRCDPISEHNRLYWYRQTLGQGPEFLTYFQNEAQLEKSRLLSDRFSAERPKGSFSTLEIQRTEQGDSAMYLCASSSQGKFAEQYFGPGTRLTVT.

V and J are TRBV7-9 and TRBJ2-7; 11 bases match TRBD2. Trimming removed 5 bases from V and 5 bases from J; junction bases left unmatched: 5. The CDR3 covers 14 residues. The germline V gene has CDR1 SEHNR and CDR2 FQNEAQ (reference sequence). The CDR3, as DNA: TGTGCCAGCAGCGATCCGGGACTAGCGGACGAGCAGTACTTC. Translating it yields CASSDPGLADEQYF.

The J gene is TRBJ2-7, the V gene TRBV7-6; the D gene is possibly TRBD1 (6 bases). The V and J ends lost 4 bases and 3 bases respectively, with 16 bases between them. Germline V gene data show CDR1 as SGHVS and CDR2 as FNYEAQ. The CDR3 loop spans 15 amino acids. The CDR3 reads CASSSDPTGNYEQYF. CDR3 bases: TGTGCCAGCAGCTCCGACCCGACAGGAAACTACGAGCAGTACTTC.

The chain has TRBV4-1 and TRBJ1-6, with D maybe TRBD1 (6 bases). Per germline, CDR1 MGHRA and CDR2 YSYEKL. Trimming left V 4 bases short and J 6 bases short, with 16 bases between. The CDR3 consists of 16 residues. The CDR3 protein is CASSPVPGAFNSPLHF. CDR3 nucleotide sequence: TGCGCCAGCAGCCCCGTGCCAGGGGCTTTTAATTCACCCCTCCACTTT.

The CDR3 nucleotides read TGTGCCAGTAGTATCGGACTAGCGGGGGGCCTTCAAGAGCAGTACTTC. Its translation: CASSIGLAGGLQEQYF. J is TRBJ2-7 and V is TRBV19, with 14 bases fitting TRBD2. This CDR3 comprises 16 residues. V was pared by 3 bases and J by 7 bases, with 8 bases of the junction left unmatched. The germline gives CDR1 LNHDA, CDR2 SQIVND (reference sequence).

The chain recombines TRBV4-1 with TRBJ1-5; D remains ambiguous. CDR1 is MGHRA, CDR2 YSYEKL, per germline. V was shortened by 1 base and J by 6 bases, with 7 bases between the two germline ends. The CDR3 totals 13 residues. In nucleotides, the CDR3 is TGCGCCAGCAGCCAAGCTCTGACTCAGCCCCAGCATTTT. This sequence encodes CASSQALTQPQHF.

The chain recombines TRBV7-8 with TRBJ2-1; 9 bases are a match to TRBD2. J lost 0 bases, V lost 1 base, and 13 bases had no gene match. CDR1 is SGHVS, CDR2 FQNEAQ, per germline. CDR3 length: 20 amino acids. The CDR3 here is CASSLVGGREPTSSYNEQFF. The CDR3 region has the DNA TGTGCCAGCAGCTTAGTGGGCGGGAGGGAACCTACTAGCTCCTACAATGAGCAGTTCTTC.

This clone occurred once. The chain joins TRBV30 to TRBJ2-7; D unresolved. Germline assignment: CDR1 GTSNPN and CDR2 SVGIG (reference sequence). The CDR3 is 14 amino acids. V was shortened by 0 bases and J by 5 bases, with 14 bases between the two germline ends. As DNA, the CDR3 is TGTGCCTGGAGTGTTGAAGGGTCTTACGACGAGCAGTACTTC. Translated: CAWSVEGSYDEQYF.

The chain uses TRBV25-1 and TRBJ2-2, with TRBD2 identical over 10 bases. The trim removed 5 bases at V and 6 bases at J, leaving 6 bases unmatched. Germline V gives CDR1 MGHDK, CDR2 SYGVNS. This CDR3 contains 15 residues. CDR3 nucleotide sequence: TGTGCCAGCAGTTTAGCGGGAGGCTCCGCCGGGGAGCTGTTTTTT. Translating it yields CASSLAGGSAGELFF.

V and J are TRBV29-1 and TRBJ2-1; 11 bases are a match to TRBD2. This CDR3 comprises 20 residues. J lost 9 bases, V lost 0 bases, and 22 bases had no gene match. The germline gives CDR1 SQVTM, CDR2 ANQGSEA. Here the CDR3 reads CSVEDTGVAGGPIDFGEQFF. The CDR3 bases are TGCAGCGTTGAAGATACAGGGGTAGCGGGGGGGCCTATAGATTTCGGTGAGCAGTTCTTC.